These 32 T cell receptor beta chains were all obtained from the same sample, sequenced in a study of cytomegalovirus exposure and HLA in healthy donors. PCR involved 60 Vbeta and 13 Jbeta primers. Data came from immunoSEQ multiplex PCR; TCRdb stores just in-frame clones and leaves some out. This sample has under 200,000 clones, with approximately 80% found just once. Source material: PBMCs. Receptor source: a man aged 45 to 65 in good health and CMV-seropositive.

The chain couples TRBV6-5 to TRBJ1-1, with D maybe TRBD1 (5 bases). CDR1 MNHEY and CDR2 SVGAGI come from the germline V gene. The CDR3 totals 12 residues. V was shortened by 6 bases and J by 1 base, with 6 bases between the two germline ends. The DNA for the CDR3 is TGTGCCAGCAGGCAGGGGAACACTGAAGCTTTCTTT. Its translation: CASRQGNTEAFF.

The genes are TRBV6-6 and TRBJ2-3, with D perhaps TRBD2 (5 bases). The CDR3 has 13 residues. V was clipped by 7 bases and J by 6 bases, with 14 bases between them. Germline-derived CDR1 and CDR2 are MNHNY and SVGAGI (reference sequence). The CDR3 here is CASTFGGVDTQYF. The CDR3 coding sequence is TGTGCCAGCACCTTCGGAGGAGTGGATACGCAGTATTTT.

This sequence joins TRBV5-6 and TRBJ1-2; 8 bases fit TRBD1. V gave up 2 bases and J gave up 7 bases; unmatched junction bases: 7. Germline V lookup: CDR1 SGHDT, CDR2 YYEEEE. The CDR3 loop spans 14 amino acids. CDR3 residues: CASSLTGGKGGYTF. CDR3 nucleotides: TGTGCCAGCAGCTTAACAGGGGGGAAAGGTGGCTACACCTTC.

The rearrangement uses TRBV11-2 and TRBJ2-3, with D perhaps matching TRBD2 (6 bases). Germline V gene sequence: CDR1 SGHAT, CDR2 FQNNGV. Trimming cost V 5 bases and J 2 bases, with 14 bases left between them. The CDR3 covers 15 residues. CDR3 bases: TGTGCCAGCAGCCCTGGGAGGCTGCTCACAGATACGCAGTATTTT. Translated, it gives CASSPGRLLTDTQYF.

The chain is built from TRBV6-5 and TRBJ1-2; 7 positions agree with TRBD1. The trim removed 10 bases at V and 6 bases at J, leaving 5 bases unmatched. CDR3 length: 11 residues. Germline CDR1 and CDR2: MNHEY and SVGAGI. CDR3 DNA: TGTGCCACTATACAGGGGAATGGCTACACCTTC. Translated: CATIQGNGYTF.

The chain combines TRBV2 with TRBJ1-4; the match to TRBD1 covers 7 bases. The V gene end was trimmed by 6 bases and the J gene end by 4 bases; junction bases not matched to a gene: 5. Germline loops: CDR1 SNHLY, CDR2 FYNNEI. CDR3 length: 14 residues. CDR3 sequence reads: CASSRQGGNEKLFF. In DNA form, the CDR3 reads TGTGCCAGCAGCAGACAGGGTGGTAATGAAAAACTGTTTTTT.

The chain uses TRBV6-6 and TRBJ2-3; 11 bases map to TRBD2. V dropped 3 bases and J dropped 4; count of bases not matched to a gene: 3. Per the germline V gene, CDR1 is MNHNY and CDR2 is SVGAGI (reference sequence). The CDR3 is made up of 15 amino acids. The CDR3 DNA reads as TGTGCCAGCAGTTATAGCGGGGGGGCTGCAGATACGCAGTATTTT. Translated, it gives CASSYSGGAADTQYF.

This clone was found once. The chain uses TRBV19 and TRBJ1-3; D may be TRBD1 (5 bases). This CDR3 spans 16 amino acids. V lost 3 bases, J lost 4 bases, and 16 bases lay in between. Germline CDR1 reads LNHDA; CDR2 reads SQIVND (reference sequence). CDR3 sequence (DNA): TGTGCCAGTAGTATTGGAGGGACGGGCTCAGGAAACACCATATATTTT. Translated, it gives CASSIGGTGSGNTIYF.

This clone has just one count. The chain has TRBV5-1 and TRBJ1-1, with TRBD1 matching over 7 bases. CDR1 and CDR2 from the germline V gene are SGHRS and YFSETQ. V lost 4 bases and J lost 5; bases outside the gene matches: 5. CDR3 length: 13 residues. The chain's CDR3 is CASSPQGGTEAFF. The CDR3 bases are TGCGCCAGCAGCCCCCAGGGGGGAACTGAAGCTTTCTTT.

This chain uses TRBV10-3 with TRBJ1-4; the match to TRBD1 covers 8 bases. The junction had 1 base not matched to a gene; V was cut back by 0 bases and J by 4 bases. The CDR3 length is 15 residues. Germline CDR1 reads ENHRY; CDR2 reads SYGVKD. In DNA form, the CDR3 reads TGTGCCATCAGTGAGTCGGGACAGGTTAATGAAAAACTGTTTTTT. Its translation: CAISESGQVNEKLFF.

This chain links TRBV5-6 with TRBJ1-5, with 7 nucleotides matching TRBD1. CDR3 length: 15 amino acids. The ends lost 1 base at V and 4 bases at J; junction bases unmatched: 5. Per the germline V gene, CDR1 is SGHDT and CDR2 is YYEEEE. In DNA, the CDR3 is TGTGCCAGCAGCTTGCTCCAACAGGGGAATCAGCCCCAGCATTTT. Encoded protein: CASSLLQQGNQPQHF. The full variable domain, rest sourced from reference TRBV5-6 and TRBJ1-5, is DAGVTQSPTHLIKTRGQQVTLRCSPKSGHDTVSWYQQALGQGPQFIFQYYEEEERQRGNFPDRFSGHQFPNYSSELNVNALLLGDSALYLCASSLLQQGNQPQHFGDGTRLSIL.

The CDR3 nucleotides are TGTGCCAGCAGCTTAGTATCTGTAACAGATACGCAGTATTTT. Translated, it gives CASSLVSVTDTQYF. This chain uses TRBV7-6 with TRBJ2-3; D remains unclear. CDR3 size: 14 residues. Trimming removed 1 base from V and 3 bases from J, with 8 bases in between. In germline, CDR1 is SGHVS, CDR2 FNYEAQ.

The chain is built from TRBV6-5 and TRBJ2-7; 7 bases line up with TRBD1. The CDR3 sequence is 14 residues long. The germline CDR1 and CDR2 sequences are MNHEY and SVGAGI. The junction had 10 bases not matched to a gene; V was cut back by 6 bases and J by 5 bases. This CDR3 is CASRIRQGYHEQYF. The CDR3 DNA reads as TGTGCCAGCAGGATCCGACAGGGCTACCACGAGCAGTACTTC.

This chain connects TRBV7-9 to TRBJ1-2, with TRBD1 matching over 7 bases. The trim removed 5 bases at V and 7 bases at J, leaving 13 bases unmatched. CDR1 is SEHNR and CDR2 is FQNEAQ in the germline V gene (reference sequence). There are 15 residues in the CDR3. The CDR3 loop is CASSPPDREISGYTF. In DNA, the CDR3 is TGTGCCAGCAGCCCTCCAGACAGGGAGATATCTGGCTACACCTTC.

This chain connects TRBV28 to TRBJ2-2; 8 bases agree with TRBD2. In germline, CDR1 is MDHEN, CDR2 SYDVKM. J was trimmed by 4 bases and V by 3 bases; bases with no gene match: 7. The CDR3 spans 16 residues. The CDR3 region has the DNA TGTGCCAGCAGTTTCCGCGGGGGGACGATCACCGGGGAGCTGTTTTTT. Protein product: CASSFRGGTITGELFF. Full variable domain (rest looked up from reference TRBV28 and TRBJ2-2): DVKVTQSSRYLVKRTGEKVFLECVQDMDHENMFWYRQDPGLGLRLIYFSYDVKMKEKGDIPEGYSVSREKKERFSLILESASTNQTSMYLCASSFRGGTITGELFFGEGSRLTVL.

The chain recombines TRBV11-2 with TRBJ1-1; TRBD1 might be the D (6 bases). This CDR3 contains 13 residues. The germline CDR1 and CDR2 sequences are SGHAT and FQNNGV. V lost 1 base to trimming and J lost 8 bases, with 11 bases between them. The CDR3, as DNA: TGTGCCAGCAGCTTAGCTAGGACAGCCGAAGCTTTCTTT. This codes for CASSLARTAEAFF.

This chain joins TRBV18 and TRBJ1-3; perhaps TRBD1 as D (5 bases). Looked up from germline, CDR1 is KGHSH and CDR2 is LQKENI. The CDR3 consists of 18 residues. V shed 6 bases and J shed 0 bases, with 21 bases lying between them. The CDR3 DNA reads as TGTGCCAGCTCGTCAGATCCTCGATTAGGGGACTCTGGAAACACCATATATTTT. Translation: CASSSDPRLGDSGNTIYF.

V and J are TRBV15 and TRBJ1-1, with TRBD1 identical over 7 bases. The length of the CDR3 is 12 residues. Germline V gene lookup returns CDR1 LNHNV and CDR2 YYDKDF (reference sequence). Unmatched junction bases numbered 1, after V lost 5 bases and J lost 4 bases. The CDR3 nucleotides read TGTGCCACCAGCCAGGGGGGCACTGAAGCTTTCTTT. The encoded protein is CATSQGGTEAFF. The entire variable domain, with the rest obtained from reference TRBV15 and TRBJ1-1, is as follows: DAMVIQNPRYQVTQFGKPVTLSCSQTLNHNVMYWYQQKSSQAPKLLFHYYDKDFNNEADTPDNFQSRRPNTSFCFLDIRSPGLGDTAMYLCATSQGGTEAFFGQGTRLTVV.

V usage is TRBV5-6 and J usage is TRBJ1-5; TRBD1 aligns across 9 bases. This CDR3 spans 16 amino acids. V lost 5 bases, J lost 2 bases, and 8 bases stayed unmatched. Germline CDR1 reads SGHDT; CDR2 reads YYEEEE. CDR3 nucleotides: TGTGCCAGCAGTTCGGACAGGGGCAGAGGCAATCAGCCCCAGCATTTT. Encoded protein: CASSSDRGRGNQPQHF.

V usage is TRBV6-1 and J usage is TRBJ1-4, with D possibly TRBD1 on 6 matching bases. The CDR3 totals 15 residues. The V end was cut by 3 bases, the J end by 8 bases, with 16 bases between. Germline loops: CDR1 MNHNS, CDR2 SASEGT. The CDR3 loop reads CASSDMRGKTEKLFF. The CDR3 bases are TGTGCCAGCAGTGACATGAGGGGGAAAACGGAAAAACTGTTTTTT.

This sequence joins TRBV5-4 and TRBJ2-7; TRBD1 aligns across 9 bases. The CDR3 extends over 16 amino acids. In germline, CDR1 is SGHNT, CDR2 YYREEE (reference sequence). Trimming cost V 4 bases and J 4 bases; bases outside gene matches: 12. Written as DNA, the CDR3 is TGTGCCAGCAGCCCAGGTTCCGGGACAGGGAATTACGAGCAGTACTTC. Translation gives CASSPGSGTGNYEQYF.

V usage is TRBV6-1 and J usage is TRBJ1-4; TRBD1 matches at 9 bases. V was clipped by 3 bases and J by 9 bases; unmatched bases: 14. Germline CDR1 reads MNHNS; CDR2 reads SASEGT. The CDR3 spans 17 residues. The CDR3 DNA reads as TGTGCCAGCAGTGAGACGACGGGGGGGACAGGGTCTCAAAAACTGTTTTTT. This sequence encodes CASSETTGGTGSQKLFF.

This chain joins TRBV5-1 and TRBJ1-1; the D gene is possibly TRBD1 (6 bases). Germline values: CDR1 SGHRS, CDR2 YFSETQ. This CDR3 spans 14 amino acids. V lost 2 bases and J 5 bases, leaving 13 bases between the germline ends. The CDR3 is CASSLVQGGTEAFF. The CDR3 DNA follows: TGCGCCAGCAGCTTAGTACAGGGAGGGACTGAAGCTTTCTTT.

The chain combines TRBV30 with TRBJ1-4; 8 bases match TRBD1. Trimming removed 4 bases from V and 7 bases from J; junction bases left unmatched: 8. CDR1 is GTSNPN and CDR2 is SVGIG in the germline V gene (reference sequence). The CDR3 is 14 amino acids. The CDR3 loop reads CAWKGTGGGEKLFF. The DNA of the CDR3 is TGTGCCTGGAAGGGTACAGGGGGTGGTGAAAAACTGTTTTTT. Based on the CDR3 plus reference TRBV30 and TRBJ1-4, the full variable domain is SQTIHQWPATLVQPVGSPLSLECTVEGTSNPNLYWYRQAAGRGLQLLFYSVGIGQISSEVPQNLSASRPQDRQFILSSKKLLLSDSGFYLCAWKGTGGGEKLFFGSGTQLSVL.

Remarks on this clone: The junction departs from the called germline gene at one end, perhaps through a read error. The chain employs TRBV7-9 and TRBJ1-1, with TRBD1 as a possible D gene (6 bases). The CDR3 totals 13 residues. Germline loops: CDR1 SEHNR, CDR2 FQNEAQ (reference sequence). The CDR3 loop is CSSSLGGVPEAFF. CDR3 nucleotides: TGTTCCAGCAGCTTAGGGGGGGTCCCTGAAGCTTTCTTT.

V is TRBV19 and J is TRBJ2-3; 7 positions match TRBD1. The CDR3 is made up of 15 amino acids. V dropped 5 bases and J dropped 2; count of bases not matched to a gene: 7. The germline V gene has CDR1 LNHDA and CDR2 SQIVND (reference sequence). CDR3 residues: CASSGQAETTDTQYF. CDR3 coding DNA: TGTGCCAGTAGTGGACAGGCCGAGACCACAGATACGCAGTATTTT.

The CDR3 protein is CASRFKGKAGELFF. Here the CDR3 DNA reads TGTGCCAGCAGATTTAAGGGGAAAGCCGGGGAGCTGTTTTTT. This sequence joins TRBV2 and TRBJ2-2; tentative D call: TRBD1 (5 bases). V lost 6 bases and J lost 6, with 14 bases in between. Germline V gene data show CDR1 as SNHLY and CDR2 as FYNNEI. The CDR3 covers 14 residues.

The chain joins TRBV11-2 to TRBJ2-1; 9 bases match TRBD2. This CDR3 is 16 amino acids long. Germline trimming cut 3 bases from V and 4 bases from J; bases unmatched to any gene: 7. The V gene's germline CDR1 is SGHAT and CDR2 FQNNGV. CDR3 region: CASSLVSGRRYNEQFF. The CDR3, as DNA: TGTGCCAGCAGCTTGGTAAGCGGGAGGAGGTACAATGAGCAGTTCTTC.

The chain employs TRBV7-9 and TRBJ2-5, with D maybe TRBD1 (5 bases). The length of the CDR3 is 14 residues. Germline lookup yields CDR1 SEHNR and CDR2 FQNEAQ (reference sequence). V lost 4 bases, J lost 3 bases, and 12 bases lay in between. Written as DNA, the CDR3 is TGTGCCAGCAGCTGGCCGCAGGGAAAAGAGACCCAGTACTTC. It codes for CASSWPQGKETQYF.

This rearrangement joins TRBV5-4 to TRBJ2-3; D perhaps matches TRBD1 (5 bases). The CDR3 is made up of 13 amino acids. Germline V gene sequence: CDR1 SGHNT, CDR2 YYREEE (reference sequence). The V end was cut by 3 bases, the J end by 3 bases, with 8 bases between. This CDR3 is CASSSRQTDTQYF. CDR3 coding DNA: TGTGCCAGCAGCTCCAGACAGACAGATACGCAGTATTTT.

The chain joins TRBV6-5 to TRBJ2-7, with 8 bases fitting TRBD1. CDR1 is MNHEY and CDR2 is SVGAGI in the germline V gene. The CDR3 has 14 residues. Trimming at V came to 6 bases and at J to 2 bases, leaving 6 bases not matched to a gene. CDR3 in DNA: TGTGCCAGCAGCCCCCGGGACAGGACCTACGAGCAGTACTTC. This gives the protein CASSPRDRTYEQYF.

The CDR3 sequence is CASSMGLAAYNEQFF. CDR3 coding DNA: TGTGCCAGTAGTATGGGACTAGCGGCCTACAATGAGCAGTTCTTC. V is TRBV19 and J is TRBJ2-1; TRBD2 agrees at 11 bases. Germline V gene data show CDR1 as LNHDA and CDR2 as SQIVND (reference sequence). V trimming: 3 bases; J trimming: 2 bases; junction bases outside the gene matches: 0. CDR3 size: 15 residues.